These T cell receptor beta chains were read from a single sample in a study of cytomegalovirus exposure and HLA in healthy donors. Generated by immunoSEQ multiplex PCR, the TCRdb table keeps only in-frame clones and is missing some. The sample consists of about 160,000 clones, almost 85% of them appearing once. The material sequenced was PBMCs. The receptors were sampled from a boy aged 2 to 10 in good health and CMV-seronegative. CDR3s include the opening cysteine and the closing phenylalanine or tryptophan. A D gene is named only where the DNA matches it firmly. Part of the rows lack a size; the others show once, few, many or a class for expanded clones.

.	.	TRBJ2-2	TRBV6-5	CASSYFTSPAGELFF	TGTGCCAGCAGTTACTTCACCTCACCGGCCGGGGAGCTGTTTTTT
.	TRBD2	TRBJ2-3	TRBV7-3	CASSLSGGSSTDTQYF	TGTGCCAGCAGCTTATCGGGGGGTTCTAGCACAGATACGCAGTATTTT
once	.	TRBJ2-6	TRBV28	CASTSTGLPLSGANVLTF	TGTGCCAGCACCTCGACAGGCCTCCCTCTCTCTGGGGCCAACGTCCTGACTTTC
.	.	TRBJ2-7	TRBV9	CASSAGLLLYEQYF	TGTGCCAGCAGCGCTGGACTCCTACTCTACGAGCAGTACTTC
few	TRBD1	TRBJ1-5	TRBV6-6	CASSYATGEDQPQHF	TGTGCCAGCAGTTACGCGACAGGGGAGGACCAGCCCCAGCATTTT
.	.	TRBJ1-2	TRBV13	CASSVEGGVNGYTF	TGTGCCAGCAGCGTCGAGGGAGGGGTTAATGGCTACACCTTC
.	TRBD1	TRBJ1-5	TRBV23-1	CASSQSGATGDNQPQHF	TGCGCCAGCAGTCAATCGGGGGCAACAGGGGACAATCAGCCCCAGCATTTT
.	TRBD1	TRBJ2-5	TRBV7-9	CASSLEAWIPTGGQETQYF	TGTGCCAGCAGCTTAGAGGCATGGATTCCGACAGGGGGACAAGAGACCCAGTACTTC
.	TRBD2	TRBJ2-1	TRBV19	CASSNTMTSGYNEQFF	TGTGCCAGTAGCAATACTATGACTAGCGGTTACAATGAGCAGTTCTTC
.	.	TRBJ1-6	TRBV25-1	CASSQSGQYNSPLHF	TGTGCCAGCAGTCAGTCCGGACAGTATAATTCCCCCCTCCACTTT
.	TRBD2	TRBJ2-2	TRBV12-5	CASGLLGLAGEVGELFF	TGTGCTAGTGGTTTGCTGGGACTAGCGGGAGAGGTCGGGGAGCTGTTTTTT
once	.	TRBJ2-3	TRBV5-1	CASSSPSLTDTQYF	TGCGCCAGCAGCTCTCCCTCCCTCACAGATACGCAGTATTTT
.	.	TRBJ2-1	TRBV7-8	CATINVEGNEQFF	TGTGCTACCATTAACGTAGAGGGCAATGAGCAGTTCTTC
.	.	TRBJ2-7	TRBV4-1	CASSQEAGLDEQYF	TGCGCCAGCAGCCAAGAGGCGGGTTTGGACGAGCAGTACTTC
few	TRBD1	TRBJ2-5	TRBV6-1	CASATGNSVETQYF	TGTGCCAGTGCGACAGGGAATAGCGTGGAGACCCAGTACTTC
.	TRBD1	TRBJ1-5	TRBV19	CASSKGQGEYYNQPQHF	TGTGCCAGTAGTAAAGGACAGGGAGAATACTACAATCAGCCCCAGCATTTT
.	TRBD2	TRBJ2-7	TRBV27	CASSLSLVLAAYEQYF	TGTGCCAGCAGTTTATCGTTGGTACTAGCGGCCTACGAGCAGTACTTC
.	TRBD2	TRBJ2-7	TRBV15	CATSRAGTRNEQYF	TGTGCCACCAGCAGAGCCGGGACTAGAAACGAGCAGTACTTC
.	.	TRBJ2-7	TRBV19	CASSPDSSYEQYF	TGTGCCAGTAGCCCCGACAGTTCCTACGAGCAGTACTTC
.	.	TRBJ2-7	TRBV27	CASGSDRFSYEQYF	TGTGCCAGCGGATCCGACAGGTTTTCCTACGAGCAGTACTTC